A single sample is the source of the 25 T cell receptor beta chains below, sequenced in a study of radiation and T cells in renal cell carcinoma. Using immunoSEQ multiplex PCR, the repertoire was profiled, and TCRdb retains in-frame clones only, with some absent. The profile covers approximately 140,000 clones, with about 88% appearing a single time and around 4.4% taken by the ten largest. Stated time point: baseline pretreatment blood. The treatment was: 15 Gy SBRT to primary tumor, nephrectomy 4 weeks later. The sample was blood, taken from a patient whose treatment included radiotherapy and nephrectomy. These receptors all come from a woman aged 70 to 79 with renal cell carcinoma.

Remarks on this clone: Additional DNA sequences in this sample encode the identical CDR3. V usage is TRBV6-5 and J usage is TRBJ1-1, with D uncertain. CDR1 and CDR2 (germline): MNHEY, SVGAGI. V dropped 0 bases and J dropped 3 bases, with 5 bases sitting between them. This CDR3 comprises 13 residues. CDR3 amino acids: CASSYSGYTEAFF. The CDR3 DNA reads TGTGCCAGCAGTTACTCGGGATACACTGAAGCTTTCTTT.

About this clone: Other DNA sequences in the sample encode the same CDR3. V gene TRBV19 combines with J gene TRBJ2-6; possible D gene TRBD2, 5 bases. Germline assignment: CDR1 LNHDA and CDR2 SQIVND (reference sequence). The CDR3 consists of 15 residues. V was cut by 5 bases and J by 2 bases, with 10 bases left in between. The CDR3 bases are TGTGCCAGTAGTGCGACCGGGACTGGGGCCAACGTCCTGACTTTC. Protein product: CASSATGTGANVLTF.

This clone has a single count. The chain employs TRBV9 and TRBJ2-7; D ambiguous. V lost 0 bases, J lost 7 bases, and 14 bases lay in between. This CDR3 is built from 14 residues. Per the germline V gene, CDR1 is SGDLS and CDR2 is YYNGEE. This chain's CDR3 is CASSVGSSPREQYF. For the CDR3, the DNA is TGTGCCAGCAGCGTAGGGAGCAGCCCTAGGGAGCAGTACTTC.

V is TRBV10-3 and J is TRBJ1-2; 8 nucleotides match TRBD1. The germline CDR1 and CDR2 sequences are ENHRY and SYGVKD. The CDR3 consists of 14 residues. With V trimmed by 6 bases and J by 4 bases, 7 bases remained unmatched. CDR3 DNA sequence: TGTGCCATCAGAGTGGACAGGGCGTCCTATGGCTACACCTTC. It is translated as CAIRVDRASYGYTF.

The J gene is TRBJ1-1, the V gene TRBV30; D uncertain. The V end lost 3 bases, the J end lost 1 base, and 6 bases lay between the germline ends. Germline V gene data show CDR1 as GTSNPN and CDR2 as SVGIG (reference sequence). The CDR3 runs to 12 residues. The CDR3 nucleotides are TGTGCCTGGAGCGCCAGGAACACTGAAGCTTTCTTT. Residues: CAWSARNTEAFF. Using reference TRBV30 and TRBJ1-1 for the parts outside the CDR3, the full variable domain is SQTIHQWPATLVQPVGSPLSLECTVEGTSNPNLYWYRQAAGRGLQLLFYSVGIGQISSEVPQNLSASRPQDRQFILSSKKLLLSDSGFYLCAWSARNTEAFFGQGTRLTVV.

The J gene is TRBJ2-3, the V gene TRBV13; 11 nucleotides align to TRBD2. V dropped 5 bases and J dropped 2; count of bases not matched to a gene: 6. There are 16 residues in the CDR3. CDR1 is PRHDT, CDR2 FYEKMQ, per germline (reference sequence). CDR3 nucleotide sequence: TGTGCCAGCAGCCCCGGGACTAGCGGATACACAGATACGCAGTATTTT. Protein product: CASSPGTSGYTDTQYF.

V and J are TRBV5-1 and TRBJ1-1; possibly TRBD1 for D (5 bases). Deletions cut 4 bases from V and 0 bases from J, with 7 bases between. Germline lookup yields CDR1 SGHRS and CDR2 YFSETQ. The CDR3 loop spans 13 amino acids. The CDR3 DNA sequence: TGCGCCAGCAGCAGGGGTCTGAACACTGAAGCTTTCTTT. Translated, it gives CASSRGLNTEAFF.

V gene TRBV5-1 combines with J gene TRBJ1-1, with TRBD1 matching 10 bases. Trimming cost V 0 bases and J 2 bases; bases outside gene matches: 4. Germline V gives CDR1 SGHRS, CDR2 YFSETQ. The CDR3 covers 16 residues. The CDR3 DNA reads as TGCGCCAGCAGCTTGGGGGACAGGGGCGCAAACACTGAAGCTTTCTTT. It yields the protein CASSLGDRGANTEAFF.

V gene TRBV5-4 combines with J gene TRBJ2-7; weak D call: TRBD1 (6 bases). Trimming removed 1 base at V and 7 bases at J, with 12 bases between. This CDR3 comprises 13 residues. Germline loops: CDR1 SGHNT, CDR2 YYREEE (reference sequence). This CDR3 is CASSLTGTGEQYF. The DNA for the CDR3 is TGTGCCAGCAGCTTGACAGGGACGGGGGAGCAGTACTTC.

V gene TRBV28 combines with J gene TRBJ1-3; D not certain. V was pared by 3 bases and J by 0 bases, with 15 bases between. The V gene's germline CDR1 is MDHEN and CDR2 SYDVKM. This CDR3 region has 17 residues. The CDR3 loop is CASSFPPRTDSGNTIYF. CDR3 sequence (DNA): TGTGCCAGCAGTTTTCCCCCGCGGACGGACTCTGGAAACACCATATATTTT.

The chain recombines TRBV7-2 with TRBJ2-1; 9 positions match TRBD2. Trimming took 1 base from V and 4 from J; bases not matched to a gene: 5. CDR1 is SGHTA, CDR2 FQGNSA, per germline. This CDR3 contains 16 residues. The DNA for the CDR3 is TGTGCCAGCAGCTTAGTGCCAGCGGGGGGTTACAATGAGCAGTTCTTC. Translating it yields CASSLVPAGGYNEQFF. The entire variable domain, with the rest obtained from reference TRBV7-2 and TRBJ2-1, is as follows: GAGVSQSPSNKVTEKGKDVELRCDPISGHTALYWYRQSLGQGLEFLIYFQGNSAPDKSGLPSDRFSAERTGGSVSTLTIQRTQQEDSAVYLCASSLVPAGGYNEQFFGPGTRLTVL.

As regards this clone: Different DNA sequences within this sample yield the same CDR3. This rearrangement joins TRBV7-9 to TRBJ2-3, with no clear D. This CDR3 is built from 12 residues. CDR1 SEHNR and CDR2 FQNEAQ come from the germline V gene (reference sequence). V was trimmed by 4 bases and J by 2 bases, leaving 4 bases between them. The CDR3 sequence: CASSSNTDTQYF. CDR3 bases: TGTGCCAGCAGCTCAAACACAGATACGCAGTATTTT.

The chain recombines TRBV27 with TRBJ1-6; D remains ambiguous. The CDR3 has 15 residues. Trimming took off 4 bases at V and 0 bases at J, with 7 bases between the two ends. Germline V CDR1 and CDR2: MNHEY, SMNVEV (reference sequence). CDR3 protein: CASSSGPSYNSPLHF. CDR3 nucleotide sequence: TGTGCCAGCAGTTCTGGGCCCTCCTATAATTCACCCCTCCACTTT.

The chain joins TRBV28 to TRBJ2-7; D might be TRBD1 (6 bases). The germline gives CDR1 MDHEN, CDR2 SYDVKM. The CDR3 is 16 residues long. Trimming removed 3 bases from V and 4 bases from J, with 19 bases in between. In DNA, the CDR3 is TGTGCCAGCAGTTTCGTCTCGGACAGAGCTTCATACGAGCAGTACTTC. Amino acid sequence: CASSFVSDRASYEQYF. The full variable domain, with the rest looked up from reference TRBV28 and TRBJ2-7, is DVKVTQSSRYLVKRTGEKVFLECVQDMDHENMFWYRQDPGLGLRLIYFSYDVKMKEKGDIPEGYSVSREKKERFSLILESASTNQTSMYLCASSFVSDRASYEQYFGPGTRLTVT.

This sequence joins TRBV6-4 and TRBJ2-4, with 12 bases matching TRBD1. The CDR3 has 14 residues. V trimming: 6 bases; J trimming: 7 bases; junction bases outside the gene matches: 4. Germline V gene data show CDR1 as MRHNA and CDR2 as SNTAGT. The CDR3 is CASSPGQGANIQYF. CDR3 DNA: TGTGCCAGCAGCCCGGGACAGGGGGCCAACATTCAGTACTTC.

V usage is TRBV15 and J usage is TRBJ1-1; unclear D gene. This CDR3 has 15 residues. Per the germline V gene, CDR1 is LNHNV and CDR2 is YYDKDF (reference sequence). V gave up 4 bases and J gave up 1 base, with 13 bases separating them. CDR3 sequence (DNA): TGTGCCACCAGCACCCACAGAGGACCGAACACTGAAGCTTTCTTT. Encoded protein: CATSTHRGPNTEAFF.

In nucleotides, the CDR3 is TGCGCCAGCAGTGAGTCAAGGGGCAGTGGCTACACCTTC. Its translation: CASSESRGSGYTF. The chain combines TRBV10-2 with TRBJ1-2; tentatively, D is TRBD1 (5 bases). Germline lookup yields CDR1 WSHSY and CDR2 SAAADI. V was clipped by 0 bases and J by 7 bases, with 9 bases between them. CDR3 size: 13 residues.

This chain links TRBV19 with TRBJ2-7; tentative D call: TRBD1 (6 bases). The CDR3 length is 16 residues. Per the germline V gene, CDR1 is LNHDA and CDR2 is SQIVND (reference sequence). The ends were cut back, 5 bases at V and 2 bases at J, with 19 bases in the middle. CDR3 bases: TGTGCCAGTAGTGCACCGCCCGGGACAAAAACCTACGAGCAGTACTTC. This translates into CASSAPPGTKTYEQYF.

The J gene is TRBJ1-4, the V gene TRBV25-1, with 10 bases that match TRBD1. Germline V gene lookup returns CDR1 MGHDK and CDR2 SYGVNS. Unmatched junction bases numbered 6, after V lost 2 bases and J lost 0 bases. The CDR3 loop spans 18 amino acids. The CDR3 nucleotides are TGTGCCAGCAGTGAAATAGGACAGGGGGTCGCAACTAATGAAAAACTGTTTTTT. Translated, it gives CASSEIGQGVATNEKLFF.

V and J are TRBV7-2 and TRBJ2-3; TRBD1 agrees at 9 bases. V lost 4 bases and J lost 5; bases outside the gene matches: 10. Germline V gives CDR1 SGHTA, CDR2 FQGNSA. The CDR3 contains 16 residues. The CDR3 bases are TGTGCCAGCAGCTGGGGACAGGGATCGGGAGGAGATACGCAGTATTTT. It codes for CASSWGQGSGGDTQYF.

This clone has a handful of counts. The chain is built from TRBV20-1 and TRBJ1-1; D is undetermined. This CDR3 is 11 amino acids long. Trimming cost V 0 bases and J 6 bases, with 5 bases left between them. Germline-derived CDR1 and CDR2 are DFQATT and SNEGSKA (reference sequence). This CDR3 is CSARDAPEAFF. Here the CDR3 DNA reads TGCAGTGCTAGAGATGCGCCTGAAGCTTTCTTT.

The chain employs TRBV28 and TRBJ2-3; D unclear. Germline V lookup: CDR1 MDHEN, CDR2 SYDVKM. The CDR3 has 14 residues. Trimming removed 7 bases from V and 2 bases from J, with 13 bases in between. The CDR3 region is CASTSESYTDTQYF. The CDR3 DNA sequence: TGTGCCAGCACCTCGGAAAGTTACACAGATACGCAGTATTTT. Based on the CDR3 plus reference TRBV28 and TRBJ2-3, the full variable domain is DVKVTQSSRYLVKRTGEKVFLECVQDMDHENMFWYRQDPGLGLRLIYFSYDVKMKEKGDIPEGYSVSREKKERFSLILESASTNQTSMYLCASTSESYTDTQYFGPGTRLTVL.

This chain's CDR3 is CATSRAGLQETQYF. As DNA, the CDR3 is TGTGCCACCAGCAGAGCGGGACTCCAAGAGACCCAGTACTTC. V is TRBV15 and J is TRBJ2-5; possible D gene TRBD2, 6 bases. The CDR3 runs to 14 residues. Germline lookup yields CDR1 LNHNV and CDR2 YYDKDF (reference sequence). Trimming left V 1 base short and J 1 base short, with 7 bases between.

This rearrangement joins TRBV7-9 to TRBJ2-3, with D perhaps matching TRBD1 (6 bases). With 5 bases removed from V and 1 base from J, the gap between germline ends came to 19 bases. This CDR3 spans 17 amino acids. CDR1 SEHNR and CDR2 FQNEAQ come from the germline V gene (reference sequence). CDR3 coding DNA: TGTGCCAGCAGCCGAATCAAGGCGGACAGCGGCACAGATACGCAGTATTTT. Protein product: CASSRIKADSGTDTQYF.

The J gene is TRBJ1-1, the V gene TRBV9, with a tentative D call TRBD1 (5 bases). Germline V gene lookup returns CDR1 SGDLS and CDR2 YYNGEE. This CDR3 has 17 amino acids. The V and J ends lost 4 bases and 1 base respectively, with 20 bases between them. The CDR3 nucleotides read TGTGCCAGCAGCCCCCCGAGGGGACCGGGGAGGAACACTGAAGCTTTCTTT. Protein: CASSPPRGPGRNTEAFF.